The sequence of this T cell receptor beta chain was determined in a study of shared clonotypes between healthy human individuals. Overall study findings and caveats: The expectation was that sequencing depth would affect clonotype sharing among donors.

Per germline, CDR1 SGHAT and CDR2 FQNNGV. This CDR3 has 15 residues. V lost 2 bases and J lost 1, with 12 bases in between. Only in-frame clones appear in the TCRdb table, and some are missing; sequencing was by immunoSEQ multiplex PCR. This table holds 650,000 to 750,000 clones, about two thirds found once. On this clone itself: The antigen is not known.

The chain links TRBV11-2 to TRBJ2-7; D perhaps matches TRBD2 (6 bases). Sequencing was carried out using memory CD4+ T cells sorted from blood. Subset noted: CD45RA-negative fraction. The sequence was obtained from a woman in her 30s in good health. The CDR3, as DNA: TGTGCCAGCAGCTTACCGGGGGTCCTTTCCTACGAGCAGTACTTC. Amino acid sequence: CASSLPGVLSYEQYF.